The source of this T cell receptor beta chain is a study of beta chain features in type 1 diabetes. Study conclusions and caveats: Insertions were fewer and deletions more numerous at VDJ junctions in type 1 diabetes patients.

Germline CDR1 is SGHNT and CDR2 is YYREEE (reference sequence). Germline trimming cut 4 bases from V and 1 base from J; bases unmatched to any gene: 11. This CDR3 has 18 amino acids. This clone occurred a few times. Its antigen is still unknown. The investigators reverse transcribed all of the isolated RNA, so they sequenced expressed TCRB transcripts. Only in-frame clones appear in the TCRdb table, and some are missing; sequencing was by immunoSEQ multiplex PCR. Of 30,000 to 40,000 clones listed, around 64% are singletons. The chain has TRBV5-4 and TRBJ2-1; the match to TRBD2 covers 10 bases. Source material: Tregs from blood. The TCR originated in a woman aged 25 to 39 in good health. The CDR3, as DNA: TGTGCCAGCAGCCTAAATGTTCTAGCGGGAGAGTCCTACAATGAGCAGTTCTTC. It encodes CASSLNVLAGESYNEQFF.